These T cell receptor beta chains were read from a single sample in a study of T cells in Graves' hyperthyroidism and ophthalmopathy. From the multiplex PCR reads, TCRdb called clonotypes with MiXCR, one entry per CDR3 protein. The sample has around 600,000 distinct CDR3 sequences; approximately 14% are singletons. Sequences were obtained from blood. Every receptor here comes from a woman under 40 with Graves' hyperthyroidism. Each CDR3 is given with its conserved first and last residue. A D gene is named only where the DNA matches it firmly. Not every row has a clone size; where given, it reads once, few, many or a size class.

d_gene,abundance,v_gene,j_gene,CDR3nt,CDR3aa
TRBD1,few,TRBV6-5,TRBJ1-5,TGTGCCAGCAGTTACGGGAACAGGGGTGGCAATCAGCCCCAGCATTTT,CASSYGNRGGNQPQHF
NA,few,TRBV20-1,TRBJ2-5,TGCAGTGCTAGAGATCCTACGGGGGCAGAGACCCAGTACTTC,CSARDPTGAETQYF
NA,many,TRBV7-2,TRBJ2-5,TGTGCCAGCAGCTTACAGGGTTTGGGGACCCAGTACTTC,CASSLQGLGTQYF
NA,few,TRBV3-1,TRBJ1-5,TGTGCCAGCAAAGGGGCCGGGGAGCCCCAGCATTTT,CASKGAGEPQHF
NA,few,TRBV4-3,TRBJ2-1,TGCGCCAGCAGCCAAGATCCAACCACCCCCGGGATTTCTTACAATGAGCAGTTCTTC,CASSQDPTTPGISYNEQFF
TRBD1,many,TRBV29-1,TRBJ2-3,TGCAGCGTCGGACAGGGGGCGCAAGGAGATACGCAGTATTTT,CSVGQGAQGDTQYF
NA,many,TRBV5-1,TRBJ2-7,TGCGCCAGCAGCTTGGGTCAGGAGGGGAACGAGCAGTACTTC,CASSLGQEGNEQYF
NA,many,TRBV28,TRBJ1-1,TGTGCCAGCAGTTCGGTGGATTCATACTTAGTTGAAGCTTTCTTT,CASSSVDSYLVEAFF
TRBD1,NA,TRBV6-2/TRBV6-3,TRBJ2-1,TGTGCCAGCAGTGTGGGGGACAGGGTTGTTGAGCAGTTCTTC,CASSVGDRVVEQFF
TRBD1,many,TRBV20-1,TRBJ2-3,TGCAGTGCTTGGAGAGGATGGACAGGATCCACAGATACGCAGTATTTT,CSAWRGWTGSTDTQYF
NA,NA,TRBV9,TRBJ2-5,TGTGCCAGCAGCGTAGGGAGGCCCCTGGGGACTCAAGAGACCCAGTACTTC,CASSVGRPLGTQETQYF
NA,many,TRBV27,TRBJ1-1,TGTGCCAGCAGTTTCTCCTGGACAGTGATGAACACTGAAGCTTTCTTT,CASSFSWTVMNTEAFF
NA,many,TRBV3-1,TRBJ1-1,TGTGCCAGCAGCCAAGATAGTCCAATCGGCACTGAAGCTTTCTTT,CASSQDSPIGTEAFF
TRBD1,NA,TRBV12-3/TRBV12-4,TRBJ2-7,TGTGCCAGCAGGAAACAGGGGGTCCCCTACGAGCAGTACTTC,CASRKQGVPYEQYF
TRBD2,NA,TRBV9,TRBJ2-3,TGTGCCAGCAGCGTCCGCGGGAGGGGAGATACGCAGTATTTT,CASSVRGRGDTQYF
NA,many,TRBV2,TRBJ2-7,TGTGCCAGCAGAATAATCGGCCACGAGCAGTACTTC,CASRIIGHEQYF
NA,many,TRBV3-1,TRBJ1-1,TGTGCCAGCAGCCTCGGAACTGGTGCTGGGACTGAAGCTTTCTTT,CASSLGTGAGTEAFF
NA,many,TRBV28,TRBJ2-1,TGTGCCAGCAGTCCACGGAGGGGGTCTACAGTTCTCTACAATGAGCAGTTCTTC,CASSPRRGSTVLYNEQFF
NA,many,TRBV20-1,TRBJ2-6,TGCAGTGCCGAGAGGGGGTCGGGAGGGGCCAACGTCCTGACTTTC,CSAERGSGGANVLTF
TRBD1,many,TRBV2,TRBJ1-2,TGTGCCAGCAGACGACAGGGAGGTAACTATGGCTACACCTTC,CASRRQGGNYGYTF
TRBD2,NA,TRBV6-1,TRBJ2-2,TGTGCCAGCACCAAATCGACTAGCGGCAACACCGGGGAGCTGTTTTTT,CASTKSTSGNTGELFF
TRBD2,NA,TRBV7-9,TRBJ2-7,TGTGCCAGCAGCTTGGAGGCTAGCGGGAGGAACTACGAGCAGTACTTC,CASSLEASGRNYEQYF
TRBD1,NA,TRBV19,TRBJ2-2,TGTGCCAGTACACGGAGGGGACAGGTGAACACCGGGGAGCTGTTTTTT,CASTRRGQVNTGELFF
NA,few,TRBV4-1,TRBJ2-7,TGCGCCAGCAGCCAAGCGAAGGGACAAGAGCAGTACTTC,CASSQAKGQEQYF
TRBD2,NA,TRBV5-1,TRBJ2-1,TGCGCCAGCGATCCTAGCGGGAGAACCTACAATGAGCAGTTCTTC,CASDPSGRTYNEQFF
NA,NA,TRBV27,TRBJ1-2,TGTGCCAGTAGAGGGGGGTTCTTTAACTATGGCTACACCTTC,CASRGGFFNYGYTF
NA,many,TRBV30,TRBJ2-7,TGTGCCTGCCGGACGGGAAGCTCCTACGAGCAGTACTTC,CACRTGSSYEQYF
TRBD2,many,TRBV7-2,TRBJ2-1,TGTGCCAGCAGCCTGCCGACTAGCGGGACTAATGAGCAGTTCTTC,CASSLPTSGTNEQFF
NA,many,TRBV6-1,TRBJ2-6,TGTGCCAGCAGTGAAGGGTTTTGGGGGTTGACTGGGGCCAACGTCCTGACTTTC,CASSEGFWGLTGANVLTF
TRBD2,many,TRBV6-1,TRBJ2-7,TGTGCCAGCAGCGAGACTAGCGGGAGCGTGAGGGAGCAGTACTTC,CASSETSGSVREQYF
TRBD2,NA,TRBV12-5,TRBJ2-1,TGTGCTAGTGGTTCGACCGCGGGAGATCTAAGCAATGAGCGGTTCTTC,CASGSTAGDLSNERFF
TRBD2,few,TRBV27,TRBJ2-7,TGTGCCAGCAGTATTAGGACTAGCGGGGGCATAGTTTACGAGCAGTACTTC,CASSIRTSGGIVYEQYF
TRBD2,few,TRBV20-1,TRBJ2-7,TGCAGTGCTAGAGATCTAGCGGAGGGGTCCTACGAGCAGTACTTC,CSARDLAEGSYEQYF
TRBD2,many,TRBV11-2,TRBJ2-5,TGTGCCAGCAGCCCGGGACAGGGGGGACTAGCGGGAGCGGGTTACTTC,CASSPGQGGLAGAGYF
TRBD1,many,TRBV18,TRBJ2-7,TGTGCCAGCTCACTAGACAGGGATCGGTCCTACGAGCAGTACTTC,CASSLDRDRSYEQYF
TRBD2,NA,TRBV6-2/TRBV6-3,TRBJ2-7,TGTGCCAGCAGTTACCCGCTAGCGGGAGGGCCCTCTCGGTCCTACGAGCAGTACTTC,CASSYPLAGGPSRSYEQYF
TRBD1,many,TRBV11-2,TRBJ2-1,TGTGCCAGCAGCTTAGTCGGACAGGGCGCCGGCAATGAGCAGTTCTTC,CASSLVGQGAGNEQFF
TRBD1,many,TRBV7-2,TRBJ2-7,TGTGCCAGCAGCCCCGGGACAGGGGTTACCTACGAGCAGTACTTC,CASSPGTGVTYEQYF
TRBD2,NA,TRBV5-4,TRBJ2-7,TGTGCCAGCAGCCGTCGACTAGCGGGAGACGAGCAGTACTTC,CASSRRLAGDEQYF
NA,NA,TRBV5-1,TRBJ2-7,TGCGCCAGCAGCTTGGCCGCGCGGATTTCCGGGGAGCAGTACTTC,CASSLAARISGEQYF
TRBD1,NA,TRBV27,TRBJ1-1,TGTGCCAGCAGTTTATCAGGGACAGTTGAAGCTTTCTTT,CASSLSGTVEAFF
NA,many,TRBV7-9,TRBJ1-5,TGTGCCAGCAGCTTTGGGGACAATCAGCCCCAGCATTTT,CASSFGDNQPQHF
NA,many,TRBV20-1,TRBJ1-1,TGCAGTGCTACACACCGACGGGTTGACGAAGCTTTCTTT,CSATHRRVDEAFF
NA,many,TRBV11-3,TRBJ2-2,TGTGCCAGCAGCCTGTCTGTAAACACCGGGGAGCTGTTTTTT,CASSLSVNTGELFF
NA,NA,TRBV10-2,TRBJ2-2,TGCGCCAGCAGTTCGGGTGGGGGTCCGAACACCGGGGAGCTGTTTTTT,CASSSGGGPNTGELFF
TRBD1,many,TRBV5-1,TRBJ1-1,TGCGCCAGCAGCTTGACAGGGGGTGATGCTTTCTTT,CASSLTGGDAFF
NA,many,TRBV18,TRBJ2-7,TGTGCCAGCTCACTAGCTGAGGGTCCCTACGAGCAGTACTTC,CASSLAEGPYEQYF
NA,many,TRBV30,TRBJ2-1,TGTGCCTGGGCCTCTCAGAGCTCCTACAATGAGCAGTTCTTC,CAWASQSSYNEQFF
TRBD1,many,TRBV6-6,TRBJ2-7,TGTGCCAGCAGTTACTCGAAGTCCCGGGACAGAGACGACGAGCAGTACTTC,CASSYSKSRDRDDEQYF
TRBD2,many,TRBV7-2,TRBJ2-1,TGTGCCAGCAGCTCTCAACCGGGACTAGCGGGAGTAGCGCAGTTCTTC,CASSSQPGLAGVAQFF
NA,NA,TRBV13,TRBJ1-1,TGTGCCAGCAGCTTATCCGTAGGGAGCCGGAACACTGAAGCTTTCTTT,CASSLSVGSRNTEAFF
NA,many,TRBV2,TRBJ2-2,TGTGCCAGCAGTGACCGAATAGTCACCGGGGAGCTGTTTTTT,CASSDRIVTGELFF
NA,many,TRBV27,TRBJ2-7,TGTGCCAGCAGCTGGGGGGGCGCGTCCTACGAGCAGTACTTC,CASSWGGASYEQYF
TRBD2,NA,TRBV20-1,TRBJ2-1,TGCAGTGCCAGCGGGACTAGCGGGAACAATGAGCAGTTCTTC,CSASGTSGNNEQFF
NA,NA,TRBV7-6,TRBJ2-7,TGTGCCAGCAGCTTATCTGGAGGGTTCAACGAGCAGTACTTC,CASSLSGGFNEQYF
TRBD2,NA,TRBV6-1,TRBJ2-1,TGTGCCAGCAGTGAGAGTTCTCTAGCGGGAACCAATGAGCAGTTCTTC,CASSESSLAGTNEQFF
NA,few,TRBV6-5,TRBJ1-6,TGTGCCAGCAGTTACCTACGAGTATTGCATTCACCCCTCCACTTT,CASSYLRVLHSPLHF